This T cell receptor beta chain was recorded in a study of T-cell reconstitution after alpha-beta-depleted transplantation in children. The study, taken as a whole, reports: Where some patients showed high TCRbeta diversity at day 60, it came from recipient T cells and thymic progenitors that had survived. It was reported that alpha-beta T cells came from several hundred expanded graft clones (about two months after transplant). T-cell counts and diversity were attributed mostly to newly produced T cells one year after transplant.

TCRbeta library construction was performed incorporating unique molecular identifiers. MiXCR, applied by TCRdb to the PCR reads, yields one record per CDR3 protein. The sample lists fewer than 150,000 distinct CDR3 sequences; about 21% were seen once. The CDR3 totals 12 residues. The V gene lost 6 bases and the J gene lost 4 bases, with 12 bases spanning the gap. Germline assignment: CDR1 DFQATT and CDR2 SNEGSKA (reference sequence). In this sample, this clonotype turned up a few times. Antigen unknown. The specimen was PBMCs, mostly from graft donor cells, collected 180 days after TCRalphabeta/CD19-depleted stem cell transplant. The chain couples TRBV20-1 to TRBJ1-1; weak D call: TRBD1 (5 bases). This receptor was taken from a male patient under 10 years old who had a stem cell transplant for chronic granulomatous disease, so the T cells may come from the graft donor. The CDR3 region is CSATRDGTEAFF. Here the CDR3 DNA reads TGCAGTGCGACCCGGGACGGCACTGAAGCTTTCTTT.